Following are 26 T cell receptor beta chains from one sample sequenced in a study of identical twins. MiXCR, applied by TCRdb to the 5' RACE reads, yields one record per CDR3 protein. The sample lists around 570,000 distinct CDR3 sequences; approximately 9.6% were seen once. The sample was also reused in another study, on yellow fever vaccine responses in identical twins.

Material: PBMCs. These receptors were obtained from a woman between 18 and 29 years old in good health.

This clonotype has at least ten counts. The genes are TRBV21-1 and TRBJ2-7; the table's D call, TRBD1, has no DNA check behind it. TRBV21-1 is a pseudogene segment. The CDR3 has 15 residues. CDR3 loop: CASGVQGLRAYEQYF. Written as DNA, the CDR3 is TGTGCCAGCGGGGTACAGGGGCTTCGGGCCTACGAGCAGTACTTC.

This clonotype was observed at least ten times. V usage is TRBV7-9 and J usage is TRBJ2-7; D is ambiguous. The CDR3 extends over 16 amino acids. Germline loops: CDR1 SEHNR, CDR2 FQNEAQ (reference sequence). V lost 4 bases to trimming and J lost 0 bases, with 16 bases between them. CDR3 DNA sequence: TGTGCCAGCAGCTATTCGACCGCGTTTAGCTCCTACGAGCAGTACTTC. Translated: CASSYSTAFSSYEQYF. Together with reference TRBV7-9 and TRBJ2-7, the CDR3 gives the full variable domain: DTGVSQNPRHKITKRGQNVTFRCDPISEHNRLYWYRQTLGQGPEFLTYFQNEAQLEKSRLLSDRFSAERPKGSFSTLEIQRTEQGDSAMYLCASSYSTAFSSYEQYFGPGTRLTVT.

Only a few counts were recorded for this clonotype. The chain carries TRBV12-3 or TRBV12-4 and TRBJ2-2, with D unresolved. CDR3 size: 15 residues. V shed 6 bases and J shed 1 base, with 12 bases lying between them. The CDR3 DNA follows: TGTGCCAGCAGCGTTCTATTTTGGAACACCGGGGAGCTGTTTTTT. It specifies CASSVLFWNTGELFF.

A remark on this clonotype: At one of its ends the junction is not consistent with the germline gene, which may arise from a read error. The CDR3 bases are TGTGCCAGCAGCTACTCGACAACCTACGAGCAGTACTTC. It encodes CASSYSTTYEQYF. This chain joins TRBV6-5 and TRBJ2-7, with D hard to call. The CDR3 contains 13 residues. Germline-derived CDR1 and CDR2 are MNHEY and SVGAGI.

V gene TRBV19 combines with J gene TRBJ2-1, with 14 bases aligning to TRBD2. The CDR3 has 18 residues. Germline V CDR1 and CDR2: LNHDA, SQIVND (reference sequence). Trimming removed 5 bases from V and 7 bases from J; junction bases left unmatched: 13. The CDR3 DNA follows: TGTGCCAGTAGTCCGGGACTAGCGGGAGTAAGTTTAAGGAATGAGCAGTTCTTC. This codes for CASSPGLAGVSLRNEQFF.

This clonotype was counted many times. The rearrangement joins TRBV12-3 or TRBV12-4 to TRBJ1-5, with D maybe TRBD1 (6 bases). V lost 6 bases, J lost 4 bases, and 13 bases lay in between. This CDR3 is built from 14 residues. CDR3: CASSPYRENQPQHF. CDR3 nucleotide sequence: TGTGCCAGCAGCCCTTACAGGGAGAATCAGCCCCAGCATTTT.

The chain joins TRBV7-3 to TRBJ2-1, with TRBD2 as a possible D gene (5 bases). The CDR3 consists of 17 residues. Germline CDR1 SGHTA, CDR2 FQGTGA. V lost 2 bases and J 0 bases, leaving 14 bases between the germline ends. The CDR3 coding sequence is TGTGCCAGCAGCTTAGGGCCCGGGGTGAGCTCCTACAATGAGCAGTTCTTC. Encoded protein: CASSLGPGVSSYNEQFF.

This clonotype was counted between two and nine times. The chain combines TRBV2 with TRBJ1-6; D is uncertain. Trimming took 7 bases from V and 5 from J, leaving 12 bases between them. CDR1 and CDR2 from the germline V gene are SNHLY and FYNNEI. CDR3 length: 14 residues. The CDR3 reads CASNVQQNNSPLHF. The CDR3 nucleotides read TGTGCCAGCAATGTCCAGCAGAATAATTCACCCCTCCACTTT.

The gene calls are TRBV25-1 and TRBJ2-5; perhaps D is TRBD1 or TRBD2 (5 bases each). This CDR3 has 16 residues. Germline V gives CDR1 MGHDK, CDR2 SYGVNS. Trimming took 7 bases from V and 2 from J, leaving 20 bases between them. CDR3 DNA: TGTGCCAGCACTCCTACAGGACTCCCCCTACAAGAGACCCAGTACTTC. This sequence encodes CASTPTGLPLQETQYF.

The chain employs TRBV29-1 and TRBJ1-1, with D uncertain. CDR3 size: 14 residues. Trimming shortened V by 6 bases and J by 0 bases, and 14 bases separated the two germline ends. Germline assignment: CDR1 SQVTM and CDR2 ANQGSEA. The CDR3 DNA sequence: TGCAGCGTCCCTGTACCACCACTGAACACTGAAGCTTTCTTT. This codes for CSVPVPPLNTEAFF.

The table lists this clonotype with a few counts. This sequence joins TRBV7-9 and TRBJ1-1; D uncertain. V was pared by 5 bases and J by 0 bases, with 13 bases between. Germline CDR1 reads SEHNR; CDR2 reads FQNEAQ (reference sequence). The CDR3 consists of 15 residues. The CDR3 reads CASSPQVGMNTEAFF. DNA for the CDR3: TGTGCCAGCAGCCCCCAGGTGGGGATGAACACTGAAGCTTTCTTT.

J is TRBJ2-5 and V is TRBV2; the D is unclear. CDR1 is SNHLY, CDR2 FYNNEI, per germline. The CDR3 contains 16 residues. V shed 7 bases and J shed 0 bases, with 18 bases lying between them. DNA for the CDR3: TGTGCCAGCATGGCTGGGCCACTGATATACCAAGAGACCCAGTACTTC. This translates into CASMAGPLIYQETQYF. The full variable domain, with the rest looked up from reference TRBV2 and TRBJ2-5, is EPEVTQTPSHQVTQMGQEVILRCVPISNHLYFYWYRQILGQKVEFLVSFYNNEISEKSEIFDDQFSVERPDGSNFTLKIRSTKLEDSAMYFCASMAGPLIYQETQYFGPGTRLLVL.

The chain uses TRBV7-8 and TRBJ2-7, with 9 bases identical to TRBD1. CDR3 length: 16 residues. Germline CDR1 is SGHVS and CDR2 is FQNEAQ. V shed 2 bases, J shed 3 bases, and the junction held 8 bases outside the gene matches. CDR3: CASSLRETGGIYEQYF. In nucleotides, the CDR3 is TGTGCCAGCAGCTTAAGGGAGACAGGGGGTATCTACGAGCAGTACTTC.

This clonotype showed up many times. CDR3 DNA: TGTGCCAGCAGTAAACAGGGTACGGGAGGCTACACCTTC. As protein: CASSKQGTGGYTF. This chain links TRBV6-6 with TRBJ1-2; possible D gene TRBD1, 6 bases. The germline V gene encodes CDR1 MNHNY and CDR2 SVGAGI (reference sequence). Deletions cut 5 bases from V and 8 bases from J, with 15 bases between. The CDR3 covers 13 residues.

In this sample, this clonotype turned up a few times. The V call is TRBV29-1, the J call TRBJ2-7, with D tentatively TRBD1 or TRBD2 (6 bases each). The V and J ends lost 2 bases and 0 bases respectively, with 17 bases between them. This CDR3 comprises 16 residues. Germline V gene sequence: CDR1 SQVTM, CDR2 ANQGSEA. The CDR3 bases are TGCAGCGTTGAATGGTCAGGGGCCGGGGGCTCCTACGAGCAGTACTTC. Translation gives CSVEWSGAGGSYEQYF.

The chain employs TRBV3-1 and TRBJ2-1; the match to TRBD2 covers 9 bases. The CDR3 covers 17 residues. The ends lost 3 bases at V and 0 bases at J; junction bases unmatched: 6. Germline lookup yields CDR1 LGHDT and CDR2 YNNKEL (reference sequence). For the CDR3, the DNA is TGTGCCAGCAGCCACATGACTAGCGGAGACTCCTACAATGAGCAGTTCTTC. Translated: CASSHMTSGDSYNEQFF.

This clonotype was recorded at least ten times. V and J are TRBV7-2 and TRBJ2-5, with 7 bases matching TRBD1. The CDR3 sequence is 13 residues long. The J segment lost 5 bases and the V segment lost 3 bases, leaving 3 bases of the junction unmatched. Germline lookup yields CDR1 SGHTA and CDR2 FQGNSA. The CDR3 region has the DNA TGTGCCAGCAGCTTCCCCAGGGGGGAGACCCAGTACTTC. Encoded protein: CASSFPRGETQYF.

This clonotype was observed a few times. The CDR3 here is CASSDRSFNTEAFF. The CDR3 region has the DNA TGTGCCAGCTCAGACAGGTCATTTAACACTGAAGCTTTCTTT. J is TRBJ1-1 and V is TRBV18, with D perhaps matching TRBD1 (6 bases). The CDR3 consists of 14 residues. CDR1 and CDR2 from the germline V gene are KGHSH and LQKENI. V was cut by 5 bases and J by 2 bases, with 12 bases left in between.

Concerning this clonotype itself: A clone one base away is much larger, so this may be a read error. The chain joins TRBV5-5 to TRBJ2-7; no reliable D call. Looked up from germline, CDR1 is SGHKS and CDR2 is YYEKEE (reference sequence). Deletions cut 4 bases from V and 4 bases from J, with 18 bases between. The CDR3 spans 15 residues. The CDR3 here is CASSLDPGSPYEQYF. CDR3 DNA sequence: TGTGCCAGCAGCCTGGACCCGGGTTCCCCTTACGAGCAGTACTTC.

This clonotype has at least ten counts. The CDR3, as DNA: TGTGCCAGCAGCCCTAAGGGACAATATAACCGGCATGGCTACACCTTC. It specifies CASSPKGQYNRHGYTF. The chain is built from TRBV5-6 and TRBJ1-2; a possible D gene is TRBD1 (6 bases). CDR1 SGHDT and CDR2 YYEEEE come from the germline V gene. V was pared by 4 bases and J by 6 bases, with 22 bases between. CDR3 length: 16 amino acids.

The V call is TRBV28, the J call TRBJ2-7; possible D gene TRBD1, 5 bases. The germline V gene has CDR1 MDHEN and CDR2 SYDVKM. CDR3 length equals 12 residues. The V gene lost 6 bases and the J gene lost 2 bases, with 8 bases spanning the gap. The CDR3 here is CASRTATYEQYF. The DNA of the CDR3 is TGTGCCAGCAGGACAGCTACCTACGAGCAGTACTTC.

V and J are TRBV11-2 and TRBJ2-1; D is perhaps TRBD1 (5 bases). The germline CDR1 and CDR2 sequences are SGHAT and FQNNGV. V gave up 5 bases and J gave up 4 bases, with 24 bases separating them. CDR3 size: 18 residues. CDR3 in amino acids: CASSEGVSEAVPYNEQFF. The CDR3 nucleotides are TGTGCCAGCAGCGAAGGGGTGTCGGAAGCCGTGCCTTACAATGAGCAGTTCTTC. The full variable domain, its missing parts supplied by reference TRBV11-2 and TRBJ2-1, is EAGVAQSPRYKIIEKRQSVAFWCNPISGHATLYWYQQILGQGPKLLIQFQNNGVVDDSQLPKDRFSAERLKGVDSTLKIQPAKLEDSAVYLCASSEGVSEAVPYNEQFFGPGTRLTVL.

This clonotype came up many times. The J gene is TRBJ2-1, the V gene TRBV20-1, with 11 bases matching TRBD2. In germline, CDR1 is DFQATT, CDR2 SNEGSKA (reference sequence). The junction had 6 bases not matched to a gene; V was cut back by 1 base and J by 4 bases. The CDR3 covers 16 residues. CDR3 coding DNA: TGCAGTGCTAGAGGGCCGGGACTAGCGGCTTACAATGAGCAGTTCTTC. Translating gives CSARGPGLAAYNEQFF.

The rearrangement joins TRBV20-1 to TRBJ2-1; tentative D call: TRBD2 (7 bases). Germline CDR1 reads DFQATT; CDR2 reads SNEGSKA (reference sequence). The V end lost 3 bases, the J end lost 2 bases, and 17 bases lay between the germline ends. This CDR3 spans 16 amino acids. The chain's CDR3 is CSARKATGGPYNEQFF. CDR3 DNA sequence: TGCAGTGCTAGGAAGGCCACGGGGGGCCCCTACAATGAGCAGTTCTTC.

The chain employs TRBV13 and TRBJ2-7; 7 bases agree with TRBD1. The ends lost 5 bases at V and 5 bases at J; junction bases unmatched: 9. Germline CDR1 and CDR2: PRHDT and FYEKMQ (reference sequence). There are 14 residues in the CDR3. CDR3 sequence reads: CASSPSGQRDEQYF. The CDR3 DNA sequence: TGTGCCAGCAGCCCATCGGGACAGAGGGACGAGCAGTACTTC.

This clonotype was seen repeatedly, ten times or more. The chain recombines TRBV20-1 with TRBJ2-3; D call uncertain. This CDR3 has 11 amino acids. V shed 6 bases and J shed 4 bases, with 8 bases lying between them. The germline CDR1 and CDR2 sequences are DFQATT and SNEGSKA (reference sequence). The CDR3: CSATLSDTQYF. In DNA form, the CDR3 reads TGCAGTGCCACTCTATCAGATACGCAGTATTTT.